Below, one TCR beta chain is given with its context. The target antigen is unknown. Repertoires were generated with immunoSEQ multiplex PCR, while TCRdb's copy carries only in-frame clones and drops some. The sample lists 200,000 to 250,000 clones, approximately 84% occurring once. This entry comes from a study of cytomegalovirus exposure and HLA in healthy donors. Study information: Both the roughly 120 validation repertoires and the 666 first-cohort repertoires used the same platform, as reported by a later analysis.

Overall study findings and caveats: Investigators reported 164 TCR beta chains as tied to cytomegalovirus.

Separate from the approximately 730-subject first cohort, the roughly 120-subject validation cohort was the one that the donors belonged to. Sequenced material: PBMCs. The receptor was isolated from a man aged 18 to 29 in good health and CMV-seropositive.

CDR3: CAWSVIGELFF. The DNA of the CDR3 is TGTGCCTGGAGTGTAATCGGGGAGCTGTTTTTT. The rearrangement links TRBV30 to TRBJ2-2; the D is unclear. V lost 0 bases to trimming and J lost 7 bases, with 3 bases between them. The CDR3 consists of 11 residues. CDR1 is GTSNPN and CDR2 is SVGIG in the germline V gene (reference sequence).